The present T cell receptor (beta chain) was sequenced within a study of patients and donors after allogeneic stem cell transplantation. TCRdb re-called the RT-PCR reads through MiXCR, storing one row per CDR3 protein. The profile shows 16,000 or so distinct CDR3 sequences, under 30% of them singletons. The J segment lost 8 bases and the V segment lost 1 base, leaving 19 bases of the junction unmatched. Germline CDR1 and CDR2: SGDLS and YYNGEE. The CDR3 covers 18 residues. The sequencing input was blood, either unsorted or a sorted T cell fraction (not recorded which). This receptor was identified in a human donor who was either an allogeneic HSCT recipient or a stem cell or donor lymphocyte infusion donor (not recorded which). It is not recorded whose cells these are; they may come from a transplant donor. The chain has TRBV9 and TRBJ2-3; 7 bases line up with TRBD2. Here the CDR3 DNA reads TGTGCCAGCAGCGTACTGAGCGGCAAGCGGGGCCAGGGTGCTACGCAGTATTTT. The encoded protein is CASSVLSGKRGQGATQYF. The whole variable domain, remainder taken from reference TRBV9 and TRBJ2-3, is DSGVTQTPKHLITATGQRVTLRCSPRSGDLSVYWYQQSLDQGLQFLIQYYNGEERAKGNILERFSAQQFPDLHSELNLSSLELGDSALYFCASSVLSGKRGQGATQYFGPGTRLTVL.